Listed here are 9 T cell receptor beta chains from one sample, sequenced in a study of human T cells and chemical hapten exposure. TCRdb reprocessed the RACE reads via MiXCR and lists one record per CDR3 protein. The sample yields 380,000 or so distinct CDR3 sequences, around 5.5% seen once. Time point noted: pre-sensitization, week 0. This sample's treatment: therapeutic diphenylcyclopropenone sensitization with weekly scalp DPC. The sequences come from whole blood, collected in connection with sensitization to the hapten diphenylcyclopropenone (DPC). Receptors originate from a woman between 18 and 29 years old with alopecia areata. Some clones in this sample may be carry-over from other donors' samples.

This clonotype was seen at least ten times. One junction end does not reproduce the germline sequence, and a read error may be involved. The chain links TRBV6-2 or TRBV6-3 to TRBJ2-6; unclear D gene. The germline gives CDR1 MNHEY, CDR2 SVGEGT. The CDR3 is 14 residues long. CDR3 loop: CASSLDSGANVLTF. In nucleotides, the CDR3 is TGCGCCAGCAGCTTGGACTCTGGGGCCAACGTCCTGACTTTC.

Ten or more counts support this clonotype. The chain joins TRBV4-1 to TRBJ2-7; D not certain. Trimming cost V 2 bases and J 1 base, with 12 bases left between them. CDR1 MGHRA and CDR2 YSYEKL come from the germline V gene. The CDR3 has 15 amino acids. The CDR3 loop reads CASSQRMEQSYEQYF. CDR3 bases: TGCGCCAGCAGCCAAAGAATGGAACAGTCCTACGAGCAGTACTTC.

This clonotype was detected a few times. This chain uses TRBV7-9 with TRBJ2-6, with a weak D call TRBD1 (6 bases). CDR1 and CDR2 (germline): SEHNR, FQNEAQ (reference sequence). The CDR3 totals 19 residues. V dropped 4 bases and J dropped 4 bases, with 23 bases sitting between them. CDR3: CASSSPRRDQGFGANVLTF. The CDR3, as DNA: TGTGCCAGCAGCTCACCCCGACGGGACCAGGGGTTCGGGGCCAACGTCCTGACTTTC.

The sample holds many counts of this clonotype. The CDR3 sequence is CASSPIGQGPLGANVLTF. Here the CDR3 DNA reads TGTGCCAGCTCACCAATCGGACAGGGGCCTCTGGGGGCCAACGTCCTGACTTTC. The chain joins TRBV18 to TRBJ2-6; 9 bases match TRBD1. V was pared by 2 bases and J by 4 bases, with 9 bases of the junction left unmatched. Germline-derived CDR1 and CDR2 are KGHSH and LQKENI. This CDR3 has 18 amino acids.

This clonotype appeared a few times. The chain uses TRBV12-3 or TRBV12-4 and TRBJ2-2, with TRBD1 as a possible D gene (6 bases). V gave up 5 bases and J gave up 0 bases, with 10 bases separating them. The CDR3 covers 15 residues. The CDR3: CASSGQISNTGELFF. The DNA for the CDR3 is TGTGCCAGCAGTGGACAGATTTCGAACACCGGGGAGCTGTTTTTT.

The genes are TRBV3-1 and TRBJ1-2, with unresolved D. Germline CDR1 is LGHDT and CDR2 is YNNKEL (reference sequence). This CDR3 has 14 residues. Trimming cost V 0 bases and J 5 bases, with 10 bases left between them. CDR3 loop: CASSQEPAIYGYTF. The CDR3 DNA reads as TGTGCCAGCAGCCAAGAACCGGCTATTTATGGCTACACCTTC.

The J gene is TRBJ2-1, the V gene TRBV20-1, with TRBD2 matching over 10 bases. The CDR3 is 14 residues long. The germline gives CDR1 DFQATT, CDR2 SNEGSKA (reference sequence). J was trimmed by 6 bases and V by 0 bases; bases with no gene match: 2. The CDR3 region has the DNA TGCAGTGCTAGAGATAGCGGGGGGATCAATGAGCAGTTCTTC. It encodes CSARDSGGINEQFF.

This clonotype was detected a few times. The chain employs TRBV5-8 and TRBJ2-2, with a possible D match to TRBD2 (6 bases). Germline V gene data show CDR1 as SGHTS and CDR2 as YDEGEE. With 4 bases removed from V and 3 bases from J, the gap between germline ends came to 16 bases. The CDR3 contains 16 residues. CDR3 nucleotides: TGTGCCAGCAGCCCGACGGGGGACTGGGACACCGGGGAGCTGTTTTTT. As protein: CASSPTGDWDTGELFF.

The sample holds many counts of this clonotype. The chain joins TRBV2 to TRBJ1-4; D possibly corresponds to TRBD1 (5 bases). CDR1 and CDR2 (germline): SNHLY, FYNNEI. V was shortened by 4 bases and J by 3 bases, with 6 bases between the two germline ends. CDR3 length equals 13 residues. The CDR3 loop reads CASSATANEKLFF. For the CDR3, the DNA is TGTGCCAGCAGTGCGACAGCTAATGAAAAACTGTTTTTT. Full variable domain (missing parts from reference TRBV2 and TRBJ1-4): EPEVTQTPSHQVTQMGQEVILRCVPISNHLYFYWYRQILGQKVEFLVSFYNNEISEKSEIFDDQFSVERPDGSNFTLKIRSTKLEDSAMYFCASSATANEKLFFGSGTQLSVL.